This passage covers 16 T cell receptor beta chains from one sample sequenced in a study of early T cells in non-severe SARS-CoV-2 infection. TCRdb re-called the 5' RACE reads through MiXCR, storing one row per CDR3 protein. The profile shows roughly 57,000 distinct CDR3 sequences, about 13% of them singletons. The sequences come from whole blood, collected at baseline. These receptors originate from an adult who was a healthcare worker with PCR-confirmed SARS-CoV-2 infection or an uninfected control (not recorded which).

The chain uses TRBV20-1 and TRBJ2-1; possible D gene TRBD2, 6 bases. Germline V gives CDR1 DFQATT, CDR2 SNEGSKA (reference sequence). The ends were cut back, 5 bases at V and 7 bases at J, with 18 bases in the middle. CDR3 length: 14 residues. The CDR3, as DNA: TGCAGTGCTCCGAAGGATAATGGGAGGAATGAGCAGTTCTTC. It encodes CSAPKDNGRNEQFF.

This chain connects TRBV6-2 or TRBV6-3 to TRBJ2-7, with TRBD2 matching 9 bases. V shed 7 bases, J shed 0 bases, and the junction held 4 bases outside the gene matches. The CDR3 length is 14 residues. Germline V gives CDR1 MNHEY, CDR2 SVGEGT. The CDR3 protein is CASNGLATSYEQYF. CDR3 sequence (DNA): TGTGCCAGCAATGGACTAGCGACCTCCTACGAGCAGTACTTC.

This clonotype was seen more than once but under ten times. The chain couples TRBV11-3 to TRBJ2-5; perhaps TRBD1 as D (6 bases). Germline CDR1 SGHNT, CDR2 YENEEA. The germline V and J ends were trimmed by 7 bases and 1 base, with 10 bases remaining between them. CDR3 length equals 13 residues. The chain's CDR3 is CASTSDSQETQYF. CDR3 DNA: TGTGCCAGCACCTCGGACAGCCAAGAGACCCAGTACTTC.

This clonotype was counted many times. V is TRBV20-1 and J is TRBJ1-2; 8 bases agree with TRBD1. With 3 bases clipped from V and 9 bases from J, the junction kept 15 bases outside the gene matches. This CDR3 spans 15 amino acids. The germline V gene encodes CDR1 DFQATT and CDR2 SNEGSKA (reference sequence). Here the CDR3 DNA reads TGCAGTGCTAGCGGTGGCGGACAGGGATCTTTTAGCTACACCTTC. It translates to CSASGGGQGSFSYTF.

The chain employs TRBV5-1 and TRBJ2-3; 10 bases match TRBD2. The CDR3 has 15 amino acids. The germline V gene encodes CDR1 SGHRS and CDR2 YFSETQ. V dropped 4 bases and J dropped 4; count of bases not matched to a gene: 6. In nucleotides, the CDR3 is TGCGCCAGCAGCACCAGCGGGAGGGCCGCAGATACGCAGTATTTT. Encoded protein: CASSTSGRAADTQYF.

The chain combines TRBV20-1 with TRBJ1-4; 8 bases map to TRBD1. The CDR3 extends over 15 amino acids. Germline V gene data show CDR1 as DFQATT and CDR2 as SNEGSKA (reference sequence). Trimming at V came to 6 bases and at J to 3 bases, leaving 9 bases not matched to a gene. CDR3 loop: CSAPNSGQANEKLFF. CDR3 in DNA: TGCAGTGCACCAAACTCGGGACAGGCTAATGAAAAACTGTTTTTT.

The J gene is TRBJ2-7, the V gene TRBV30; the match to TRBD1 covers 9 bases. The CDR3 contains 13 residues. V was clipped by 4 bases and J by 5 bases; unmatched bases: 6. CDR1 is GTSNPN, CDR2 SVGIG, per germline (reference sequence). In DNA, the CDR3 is TGTGCCTGGAACCCGGGACAGGGCCACGAGCAGTACTTC. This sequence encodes CAWNPGQGHEQYF.

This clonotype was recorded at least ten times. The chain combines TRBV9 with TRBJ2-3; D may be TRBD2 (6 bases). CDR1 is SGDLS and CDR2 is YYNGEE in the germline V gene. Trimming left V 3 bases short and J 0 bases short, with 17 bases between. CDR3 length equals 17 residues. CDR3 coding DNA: TGTGCCAGCAGCGCCGGGAGAGGTGGGCTTAGCACAGATACGCAGTATTTT. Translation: CASSAGRGGLSTDTQYF.

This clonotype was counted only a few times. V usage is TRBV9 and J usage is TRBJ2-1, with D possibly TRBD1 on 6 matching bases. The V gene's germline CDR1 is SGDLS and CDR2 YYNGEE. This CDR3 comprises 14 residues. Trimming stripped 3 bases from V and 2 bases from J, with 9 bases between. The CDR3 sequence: CASSGRQAYNEQFF. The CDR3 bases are TGTGCCAGCAGCGGCAGACAGGCCTACAATGAGCAGTTCTTC.

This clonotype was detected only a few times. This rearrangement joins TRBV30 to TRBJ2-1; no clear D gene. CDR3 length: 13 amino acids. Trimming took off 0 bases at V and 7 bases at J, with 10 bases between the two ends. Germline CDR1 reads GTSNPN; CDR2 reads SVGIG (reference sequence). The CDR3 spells CAWSVQLINEQFF. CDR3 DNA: TGTGCCTGGAGTGTACAACTGATAAATGAGCAGTTCTTC.

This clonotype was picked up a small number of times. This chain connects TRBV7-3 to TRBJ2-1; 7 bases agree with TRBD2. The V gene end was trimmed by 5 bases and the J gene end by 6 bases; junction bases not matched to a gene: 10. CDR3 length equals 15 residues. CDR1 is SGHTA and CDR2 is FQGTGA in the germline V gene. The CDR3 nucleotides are TGTGCCAGCAGCGAATTGGGGCGGGAGATCAATGAGCAGTTCTTC. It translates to CASSELGREINEQFF.

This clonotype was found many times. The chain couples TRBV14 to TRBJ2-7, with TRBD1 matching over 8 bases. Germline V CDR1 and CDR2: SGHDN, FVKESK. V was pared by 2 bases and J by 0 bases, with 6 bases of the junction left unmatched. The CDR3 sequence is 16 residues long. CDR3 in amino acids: CASSQHRQGSSYEQYF. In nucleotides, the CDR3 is TGTGCCAGCAGCCAACATCGACAGGGGAGCTCCTACGAGCAGTACTTC.

CDR3 sequence (DNA): TGTGCCAGCAGCCTTAGCCACATTCAGTACTTC. Translated, it gives CASSLSHIQYF. This chain joins TRBV12-3 or TRBV12-4 and TRBJ2-4, with unresolved D. Deletions cut 6 bases from V and 8 bases from J, with 8 bases between. This CDR3 spans 11 amino acids.

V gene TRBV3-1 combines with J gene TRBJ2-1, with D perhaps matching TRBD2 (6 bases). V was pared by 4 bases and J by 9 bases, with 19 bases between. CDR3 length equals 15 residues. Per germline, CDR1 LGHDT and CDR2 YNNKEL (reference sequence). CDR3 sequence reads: CASSLAPELEGEQFF. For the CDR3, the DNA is TGTGCCAGCAGCCTCGCCCCCGAGTTGGAGGGTGAGCAGTTCTTC.

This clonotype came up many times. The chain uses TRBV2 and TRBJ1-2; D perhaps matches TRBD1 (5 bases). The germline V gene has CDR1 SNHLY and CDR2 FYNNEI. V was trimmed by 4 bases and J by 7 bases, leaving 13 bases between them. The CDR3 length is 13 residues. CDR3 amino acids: CASSAPGPIGYTF. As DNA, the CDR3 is TGTGCCAGCAGTGCACCAGGGCCCATTGGCTACACCTTC.

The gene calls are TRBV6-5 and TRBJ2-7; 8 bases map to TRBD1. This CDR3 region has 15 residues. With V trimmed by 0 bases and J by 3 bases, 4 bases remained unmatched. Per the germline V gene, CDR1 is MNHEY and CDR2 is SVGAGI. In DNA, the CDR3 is TGTGCCAGCAGTTACTCGACCAGGGGGCGCTACGAGCAGTACTTC. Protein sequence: CASSYSTRGRYEQYF.